This T cell receptor beta chain was recovered during a study of shared clonotypes between healthy human individuals. Across the whole study: The cohort comprised a couple of women and a few men. Their ages spanned 18 to 49 years. Study-level results: Naive CD4 clonotypes were shared across several donors at roughly 5.5%. What limited the represented genetic and exposure-history diversity was the small number of donors.

Healthy HIV-negative adults without recent acute infections or vaccinations served as donors. Clones were sequenced by immunoSEQ multiplex PCR, and TCRdb holds only the in-frame ones, with some missing. The repertoire includes over a million clones, 96% of them detected once, and roughly 1.2% sits in the top ten. To note about this clone: What it binds is unknown.

The clonotype was recovered from a man aged 30 to 45 in good health. The sequenced sample was naive CD4+ T cells sorted from blood. Subset indicated: CD45RA+ positively selected.

The CDR3 nucleotides are TGTGCCAGCAGTGATCTAAGGCGTACGGGAGTCAATGAGCAGTTCTTC. Protein: CASSDLRRTGVNEQFF. This sequence joins TRBV6-1 and TRBJ2-1, with D possibly being TRBD2 (6 bases). This CDR3 has 16 residues. V was trimmed by 3 bases and J by 6 bases, leaving 18 bases between them. Germline values: CDR1 MNHNS, CDR2 SASEGT.